The subject of this entry is one TCR beta chain. These data belong to a study of blood T cell repertoires in COVID-19. On the study more broadly: Donors in the United States, Italy and Spain gave samples during acute or convalescent COVID-19. T cells, B-cell-depleted T cells, or PBMCs provided the cDNA or gDNA that served as material.

How the authors handled the data: Counts of nucleated cells, estimated from reference gene primer amplification, were obtained. The repertoire was sequenced with immunoSEQ multiplex PCR; TCRdb's copy has only in-frame clones and lacks some. From that table come the V and J calls and clone size; the DNA was used to work out D and trimming. There are 190,000 or so clones in the sample; around 80% occur only once, and less than 3% lies in the top ten. V was pared by 4 bases and J by 4 bases, with 2 bases of the junction left unmatched. Germline assignment: CDR1 LNHDA and CDR2 SQIVND (reference sequence). The CDR3 has 15 residues.

The genes are TRBV19 and TRBJ2-3; 13 bases match TRBD2. This sequence was found in a man aged 50-59 years with active or convalescent COVID-19. Source material: peripheral blood. CDR3: CASSKGLAGSDTQYF. CDR3 coding DNA: TGTGCCAGTAGTAAGGGACTAGCGGGGTCAGATACGCAGTATTTT.